This entry lists 15 T cell receptor beta chains sequenced from one sample in a study of tumor-infiltrating lymphocytes in primary liver carcinoma. RNA isolated from unsorted whole blood supplied the blood RNA, with germline DNA also extracted. Constant-region priming of approximately 500 ng total RNA yielded TCR beta cDNA. Each TCR beta library was derived from three nested multiplex PCR rounds that employed slightly modified ARM-PCR. TRBV1-TRBV30 forward and Cbeta reverse primers drove the first two roughly 10-cycle rounds. A single record per CDR3 protein comes from TCRdb applying MiXCR to the multiplex PCR reads. The table has just over 300,000 distinct CDR3 sequences, around 50% seen once; the top ten hold about 17%. Sequencing used peripheral blood. The receptors come from a woman in her 30s with primary liver carcinoma and hepatitis B virus infection.

Comment on this clonotype: Being one base from a much bigger clone, this may be a read error. V usage is TRBV29-1 and J usage is TRBJ2-7, with a tentative D call TRBD2 (6 bases). CDR3 length equals 15 residues. Germline V gene sequence: CDR1 SQVTM, CDR2 ANQGSEA. V lost 7 bases to trimming and J lost 3 bases, with 22 bases between them. The CDR3 DNA reads as TGCAGCGCCAGCCCCGGGGGAGAAAACTTCTACGAGCAGTACTTC. As protein: CSASPGGENFYEQYF.

The table lists this clonotype with a few counts. CDR3 coding DNA: TGCAGCGTTGGAGGGACAGGCTATGGCTACACCTTC. Residues: CSVGGTGYGYTF. This chain links TRBV29-1 with TRBJ1-2; 8 bases fit TRBD1. Germline CDR1 and CDR2: SQVTM and ANQGSEA. This CDR3 is built from 12 residues. Trimming removed 4 bases from V and 4 bases from J; junction bases left unmatched: 2.

This clonotype was detected many times. V and J are TRBV11-3 and TRBJ2-7; perhaps TRBD2 as D (6 bases). From germline, CDR1 is SGHNT and CDR2 YENEEA. The CDR3 sequence is 13 residues long. V lost 3 bases and J 9 bases, leaving 15 bases between the germline ends. The CDR3 sequence: CASSLGREAGQYF. The DNA for the CDR3 is TGTGCCAGCAGCTTGGGCAGGGAGGCTGGGCAGTACTTC.

This clonotype was seen ten or more times. CDR3 protein: CASSSPLGLLYEQYF. The CDR3 bases are TGTGCCAGCAGCTCCCCTCTAGGGTTGCTTTACGAGCAGTACTTC. The chain is built from TRBV11-2 and TRBJ2-7, with D hard to call. The ends were cut back, 4 bases at V and 4 bases at J, with 17 bases in the middle. Germline-derived CDR1 and CDR2 are SGHAT and FQNNGV. The CDR3 has 15 residues.

A note on this clonotype: This likely comes from a read error, as the CDR3 has no conserved phenylalanine or tryptophan at its end. This sequence joins TRBV29-1 and TRBJ2-7; 9 nucleotides line up with TRBD1. Looked up from germline, CDR1 is SQVTM and CDR2 is ANQGSEA. The CDR3 sequence is 14 residues long. The CDR3 nucleotides are TGCTGCGTTCGGGACAGGGATTTTTCCTACGAGCAGTACTTA. Residues: CCVRDRDFSYEQYL.

Concerning this clonotype: A much larger clone lies one base from this, so it may be a read error. The V and J genes are TRBV29-1 and TRBJ2-1; perhaps TRBD2 as D (5 bases). With 7 bases removed from V and 10 bases from J, the gap between germline ends came to 20 bases. The CDR3 has 13 amino acids. Germline V gives CDR1 SQVTM, CDR2 ANQGSEA. Here the CDR3 DNA reads TGCAGCGCGGGCGGATCCTCAGAGCGGGAGCAGTTCTTC. Its translation: CSAGGSSEREQFF.

Only a few counts were recorded for this clonotype. The rearrangement joins TRBV4-2 to TRBJ1-2; TRBD1 might be the D (5 bases). The germline CDR1 and CDR2 sequences are LGHNA and YNFKEQ. The CDR3 spans 14 residues. V lost 2 bases to trimming and J lost 8 bases, with 15 bases between them. In DNA, the CDR3 is TGTGCCAGCAGCCAAAAGGGGCCGGGGGACGGCTACACCTTC. Translating gives CASSQKGPGDGYTF.

A remark on this clonotype: The germline gene is not matched at one end of the junction; a read error may be the cause. The V gene is TRBV14, the J gene TRBJ2-7; unclear D gene. This CDR3 is built from 14 residues. CDR1 is SGHDN and CDR2 is FVKESK in the germline V gene. The chain's CDR3 is CASNQDIDSYEQYF. CDR3 nucleotides: TGTGCCAGCAACCAAGACATAGATTCCTACGAGCAGTACTTC.

This clonotype was detected a few times. The chain joins TRBV5-4 to TRBJ2-5, with D perhaps matching TRBD2 (5 bases). Germline assignment: CDR1 SGHNT and CDR2 YYREEE (reference sequence). CDR3 length: 13 amino acids. V was shortened by 1 base and J by 3 bases, with 7 bases between the two germline ends. The DNA for the CDR3 is TGTGCCAGCAGCTTGTCACTAGAAGAGACCCAGTACTTC. Encoded protein: CASSLSLEETQYF.

This clonotype was counted ten times or more. The rearrangement links TRBV11-2 to TRBJ1-6; D not certain. The germline V gene encodes CDR1 SGHAT and CDR2 FQNNGV. The length of the CDR3 is 16 residues. The V and J ends lost 6 bases and 7 bases respectively, with 19 bases between them. CDR3 protein: CASSVQGFRKNSPLHF. In nucleotides, the CDR3 is TGTGCCAGCAGTGTCCAAGGGTTTCGTAAAAATTCACCCCTCCACTTT.

This clonotype came up many times. The rearrangement joins TRBV4-1 to TRBJ2-5; D is possibly TRBD2 (6 bases). CDR3 length: 14 residues. CDR1 and CDR2 (germline): MGHRA, YSYEKL. The germline V and J ends were trimmed by 4 bases and 4 bases, with 13 bases remaining between them. Written as DNA, the CDR3 is TGCGCCAGCAGCCTCCAGCAGGAGGGAGAGACCCAGTACTTC. As protein: CASSLQQEGETQYF.

As regards this clonotype: Just one base apart from a much larger clone, this may be a read error. The V call is TRBV12-3 or TRBV12-4, the J call TRBJ2-5; TRBD1 agrees at 9 bases. CDR3 length equals 16 residues. The J segment lost 2 bases and the V segment lost 7 bases, leaving 11 bases of the junction unmatched. The CDR3 region is CASTKQGAQGQETQYF. In DNA form, the CDR3 reads TGTGCCAGCACCAAACAGGGGGCGCAGGGACAAGAGACCCAGTACTTC.

This clonotype was counted a single time. The chain is built from TRBV7-9 and TRBJ2-4; D unresolved. Germline values: CDR1 SEHNR, CDR2 FQNEAQ (reference sequence). The CDR3 covers 13 residues. V lost 7 bases and J lost 0, with 7 bases in between. CDR3: CASNSGAKNIQYF. CDR3 in DNA: TGTGCCAGCAACTCCGGAGCCAAAAACATTCAGTACTTC.

In the case of this clonotype: This could be a read error, since a much larger clone is one nucleotide away. This chain joins TRBV7-8 and TRBJ1-5, with D hard to call. In germline, CDR1 is SGHVS, CDR2 FQNEAQ. This CDR3 has 15 amino acids. The V gene lost 1 base and the J gene lost 4 bases, with 11 bases spanning the gap. In DNA form, the CDR3 reads TGTGCCAGCAGCTTAGATCAGACACCAAATCAGCCCCAGCATTTT. Translating it yields CASSLDQTPNQPQHF.

This clonotype was detected many times. The CDR3 region is CASSFSGNQPQHF. Written as DNA, the CDR3 is TGTGCCAGCAGTTTTTCAGGCAATCAGCCCCAGCATTTT. V and J are TRBV12-3 or TRBV12-4 and TRBJ1-5; the D is unclear. V lost 3 bases and J lost 2, with 5 bases in between. The CDR3 has 13 residues.